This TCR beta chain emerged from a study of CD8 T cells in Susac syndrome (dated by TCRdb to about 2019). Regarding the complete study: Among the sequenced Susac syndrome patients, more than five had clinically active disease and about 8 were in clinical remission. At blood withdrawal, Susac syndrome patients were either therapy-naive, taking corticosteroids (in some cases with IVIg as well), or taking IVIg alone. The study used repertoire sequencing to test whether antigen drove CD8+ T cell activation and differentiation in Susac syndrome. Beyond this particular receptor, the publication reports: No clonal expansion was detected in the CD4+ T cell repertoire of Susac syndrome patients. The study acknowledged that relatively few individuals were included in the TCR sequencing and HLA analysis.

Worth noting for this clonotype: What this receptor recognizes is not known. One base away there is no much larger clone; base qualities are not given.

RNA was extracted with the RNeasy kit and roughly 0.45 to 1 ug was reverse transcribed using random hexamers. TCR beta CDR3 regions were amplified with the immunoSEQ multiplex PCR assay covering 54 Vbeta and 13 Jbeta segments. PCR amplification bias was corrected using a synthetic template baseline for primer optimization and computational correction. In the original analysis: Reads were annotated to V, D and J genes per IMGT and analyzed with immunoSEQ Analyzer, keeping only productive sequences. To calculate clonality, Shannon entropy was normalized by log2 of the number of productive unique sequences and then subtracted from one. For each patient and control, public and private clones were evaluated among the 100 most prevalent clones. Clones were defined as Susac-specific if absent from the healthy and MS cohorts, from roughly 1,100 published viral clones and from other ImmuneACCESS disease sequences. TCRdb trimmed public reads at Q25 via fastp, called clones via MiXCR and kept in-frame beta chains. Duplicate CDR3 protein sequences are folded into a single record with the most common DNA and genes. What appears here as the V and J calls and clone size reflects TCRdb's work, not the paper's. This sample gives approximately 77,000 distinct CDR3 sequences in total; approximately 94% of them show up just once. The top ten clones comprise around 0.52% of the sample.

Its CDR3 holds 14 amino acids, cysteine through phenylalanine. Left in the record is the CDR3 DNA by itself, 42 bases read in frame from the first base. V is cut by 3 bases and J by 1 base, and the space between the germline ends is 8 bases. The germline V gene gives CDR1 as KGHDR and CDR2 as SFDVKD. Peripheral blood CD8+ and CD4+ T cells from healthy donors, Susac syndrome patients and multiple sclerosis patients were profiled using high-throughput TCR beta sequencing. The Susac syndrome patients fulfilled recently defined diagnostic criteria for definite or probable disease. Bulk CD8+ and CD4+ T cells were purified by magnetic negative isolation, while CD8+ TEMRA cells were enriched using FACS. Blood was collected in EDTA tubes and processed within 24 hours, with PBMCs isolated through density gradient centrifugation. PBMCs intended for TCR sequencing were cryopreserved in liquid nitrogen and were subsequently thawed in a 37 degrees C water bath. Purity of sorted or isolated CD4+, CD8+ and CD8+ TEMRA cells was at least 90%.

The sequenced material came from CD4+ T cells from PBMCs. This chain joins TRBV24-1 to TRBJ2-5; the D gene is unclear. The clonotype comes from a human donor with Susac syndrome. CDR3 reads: CATSDPRTQETQYF. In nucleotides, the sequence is TGTGCCACCAGTGATCCCCGGACCCAAGAGACCCAGTACTTC.